This T cell receptor beta chain was observed in a study of blood T cell repertoires in COVID-19. Original processing notes: For nucleated cells, counts were estimated from reference gene primer amplification. Clones were read by immunoSEQ multiplex PCR, and TCRdb kept only the in-frame ones, dropping some. V and J calls and clone size are as listed in that table; D and trimming were resolved from the DNA. The table lists 150,000 or so clones, roughly 84% of them singletons, with over 12% in the top ten. V was clipped by 4 bases and J by 2 bases, with 8 bases between them. Germline V gene sequence: CDR1 LNHDA, CDR2 SQIVND (reference sequence). This CDR3 is built from 13 residues.

The rearrangement joins TRBV19 to TRBJ1-2; unclear D gene. The specimen was peripheral blood. The receptor was isolated from a man aged 18 to 30 with active or convalescent COVID-19. The CDR3 DNA follows: TGTGCCAGTAGTAGAGGGAAAAACTATGGCTACACCTTC. Translation: CASSRGKNYGYTF. Full variable domain (outside the CDR3, taken from reference TRBV19 and TRBJ1-2): DGGITQSPKYLFRKEGQNVTLSCEQNLNHDAMYWYRQDPGQGLRLIYYSQIVNDFQKGDIAEGYSVSREKKESFPLTVTSAQKNPTAFYLCASSRGKNYGYTFGSGTRLTVV.